Listed below are T cell receptor beta chains from one sample, sequenced in a study of PD-1 blockade in classical Hodgkin lymphoma. Here immunoSEQ multiplex PCR was the method, and the copy in TCRdb shows in-frame clones only, minus some. The profile shows 16,000 or so clones, about four fifths of them singletons. Sequenced: peripheral blood mononuclear cells (PBMCs). Receptors were obtained from a human donor with classical Hodgkin lymphoma. The CDR3 runs from the conserved cysteine through the conserved F or W. Each record gives: D gene, V gene, CDR3 length, CDR3 protein. The D gene is left open where the match is weak.

d_call: TRBD2; v_call: TRBV11-2; cdr3_length: 17; cdr3_aa: CASSLDPPSGKKNIQYF
d_call: TRBD1; v_call: TRBV5-4; cdr3_length: 15; cdr3_aa: CASSDEGASGEKLFF
d_call: -; v_call: TRBV7-2; cdr3_length: 14; cdr3_aa: CASSFPQGSKPQHF
d_call: -; v_call: TRBV4-1; cdr3_length: 17; cdr3_aa: CASSQEPQRASNQPQHF
d_call: TRBD1; v_call: TRBV7-9; cdr3_length: 14; cdr3_aa: CASRRTGAYYEQYF
d_call: -; v_call: TRBV11-1; cdr3_length: 18; cdr3_aa: CASSPDRWRDSSTDTQYF
d_call: -; v_call: TRBV6-6; cdr3_length: 13; cdr3_aa: CASTPTSTGELFF
d_call: -; v_call: TRBV7-8; cdr3_length: 15; cdr3_aa: CASSPAGTESEKLFF
d_call: -; v_call: TRBV4-2; cdr3_length: 14; cdr3_aa: CASSPAGVAGTQYF
d_call: -; v_call: TRBV28; cdr3_length: 14; cdr3_aa: CASSLGGSREKLFF
d_call: TRBD2; v_call: TRBV5-1; cdr3_length: 18; cdr3_aa: CASSLSGTSGNHADTQYF
d_call: -; v_call: TRBV10-3; cdr3_length: 14; cdr3_aa: CAISDRGEAQPQHF